Each of the 20 T cell receptor beta chains below was sequenced from the same sample in a study of regulatory T cells in long-lasting Graves disease. Construction of the TCR beta libraries employed iRepertoire HTBI primers in conjunction with Arm-PCR of CDR3 regions. In TCRdb, the multiplex PCR reads were re-called with MiXCR into one record per CDR3 protein. The top ten hold around 24% of the sample, which has fewer than 450,000 distinct CDR3 sequences, around 24% seen once. The time point is: persistent/refractory GD, antithyroid drugs over 5 years with positive TRAb. Extracted RNA from PBMCs served as the source of the TCR library. Sequenced here: peripheral blood mononuclear cells (PBMCs), sampled when the disease was refractory, from a patient treated with antithyroid drugs. The receptors here all came from a female donor with Graves disease.

The chain employs TRBV15 and TRBJ2-3; possibly TRBD2 for D (6 bases). V was shortened by 7 bases and J by 2 bases, with 13 bases between the two germline ends. The germline gives CDR1 LNHNV, CDR2 YYDKDF (reference sequence). This CDR3 is built from 14 residues. The CDR3 loop is CATKHGTSTDTQYF. The CDR3 DNA is TGTGCCACCAAGCACGGGACTTCCACAGATACGCAGTATTTT.

The sample holds many counts of this clonotype. The genes are TRBV28 and TRBJ2-4; no clear D. This CDR3 has 10 residues. The V gene lost 8 bases and the J gene lost 6 bases, with 5 bases spanning the gap. Germline lookup yields CDR1 MDHEN and CDR2 SYDVKM. The CDR3 nucleotides are TGTGCCAGCCTCGGAAACATTCAGTACTTC. It codes for CASLGNIQYF. Full variable domain (outside the CDR3, taken from reference TRBV28 and TRBJ2-4): DVKVTQSSRYLVKRTGEKVFLECVQDMDHENMFWYRQDPGLGLRLIYFSYDVKMKEKGDIPEGYSVSREKKERFSLILESASTNQTSMYLCASLGNIQYFGAGTRLSVL.

The V call is TRBV15, the J call TRBJ2-7, with D uncertain. The V end was cut by 3 bases, the J end by 6 bases, with 9 bases between. CDR3 length: 12 residues. Germline CDR1 LNHNV, CDR2 YYDKDF (reference sequence). The CDR3 nucleotides are TGTGCCACCAGCAGCCCCAATACCGAGCAGTACTTC. Protein: CATSSPNTEQYF.

V and J are TRBV7-9 and TRBJ2-7; the match to TRBD2 covers 7 bases. Per germline, CDR1 SEHNR and CDR2 FQNEAQ (reference sequence). The J segment lost 4 bases and the V segment lost 0 bases, leaving 12 bases of the junction unmatched. This CDR3 has 17 residues. The CDR3 DNA sequence: TGTGCCAGCAGCTTAGCCCCTTTGGCGGGAGTTAAGTACGAGCAGTACTTC. Translated: CASSLAPLAGVKYEQYF. The complete variable domain, with remaining parts taken from reference TRBV7-9 and TRBJ2-7, reads DTGVSQNPRHKITKRGQNVTFRCDPISEHNRLYWYRQTLGQGPEFLTYFQNEAQLEKSRLLSDRFSAERPKGSFSTLEIQRTEQGDSAMYLCASSLAPLAGVKYEQYFGPGTRLTVT.

This clonotype was seen ten or more times. This chain joins TRBV7-2 and TRBJ1-1; 7 nucleotides align to TRBD1. This CDR3 has 15 residues. V was pared by 5 bases and J by 5 bases, with 11 bases of the junction left unmatched. Germline V gene data show CDR1 as SGHTA and CDR2 as FQGNSA. This CDR3 is CASSPQTGSRTEAFF. CDR3 DNA sequence: TGTGCCAGCAGCCCGCAGACAGGGTCGAGGACTGAAGCTTTCTTT.

The gene calls are TRBV7-2 and TRBJ2-1; D might be TRBD1 (6 bases). Trimming took off 3 bases at V and 10 bases at J, with 16 bases between the two ends. The V gene's germline CDR1 is SGHTA and CDR2 FQGNSA. This CDR3 region has 14 residues. The CDR3 DNA is TGTGCCAGCAGCTTTATTACAGGGCAAGGGGAGCAGTTCTTC. It specifies CASSFITGQGEQFF.

This clonotype was observed a few times. The rearrangement links TRBV20-1 to TRBJ2-5; 9 bases are a match to TRBD2. This CDR3 spans 18 amino acids. The V gene's germline CDR1 is DFQATT and CDR2 SNEGSKA (reference sequence). The J segment lost 5 bases and the V segment lost 2 bases, leaving 18 bases of the junction unmatched. In DNA, the CDR3 is TGCAGTGCTAGATCGGTCCCAGGTAGCGGGGGACTTCAGGAGACCCAGTACTTC. Translating it yields CSARSVPGSGGLQETQYF.

The rearrangement uses TRBV20-1 and TRBJ1-6; 9 bases match TRBD1. The CDR3 length is 14 residues. Looked up from germline, CDR1 is DFQATT and CDR2 is SNEGSKA (reference sequence). Trimming took 6 bases from V and 7 from J; bases not matched to a gene: 7. The CDR3 DNA follows: TGCAGTGCCGTGGACGGGACAGGGAATTCACCCCTCCACTTT. This sequence encodes CSAVDGTGNSPLHF.

This clonotype was seen repeatedly, ten times or more. V and J are TRBV12-3 or TRBV12-4 and TRBJ2-7, with 10 bases fitting TRBD2. There are 17 residues in the CDR3. J was trimmed by 5 bases and V by 4 bases; bases with no gene match: 14. The CDR3 is CASSSRLAGGRGNEQYF. CDR3 coding DNA: TGTGCCAGCAGTTCCAGACTAGCGGGTGGTCGGGGTAACGAGCAGTACTTC.

The chain combines TRBV7-2 with TRBJ2-7; 8 bases are a match to TRBD2. CDR1 and CDR2 from the germline V gene are SGHTA and FQGNSA. Trimming cost V 4 bases and J 3 bases; bases outside gene matches: 8. CDR3 length: 15 amino acids. The CDR3 DNA reads TGTGCCAGCAGCTCGACCGGAGCGGGAGACTACGAGCAGTACTTC. Protein: CASSSTGAGDYEQYF.

The chain uses TRBV13 and TRBJ1-1; D might be TRBD1 (6 bases). The germline V gene encodes CDR1 PRHDT and CDR2 FYEKMQ (reference sequence). V lost 3 bases to trimming and J lost 0 bases, with 8 bases between them. This CDR3 comprises 14 residues. The CDR3 loop is CASSLGHMNTEAFF. The CDR3 region has the DNA TGTGCCAGCAGCTTGGGACATATGAACACTGAAGCTTTCTTT.

With regard to this clonotype: A read error is possible here, since a much larger clone lies one base away. The V gene is TRBV7-2, the J gene TRBJ1-4; D may be TRBD1 (5 bases). The CDR3 loop spans 15 amino acids. V was shortened by 3 bases and J by 0 bases, with 8 bases between the two germline ends. Germline V gene lookup returns CDR1 SGHTA and CDR2 FQGNSA. The CDR3 nucleotides are TGTGCCAGCAGCTTGACGGGGGCAACTAATGAAAAACTGTTTTTT. Its protein product is CASSLTGATNEKLFF.

The V and J genes are TRBV2 and TRBJ2-7; 10 bases align to TRBD1. This CDR3 comprises 14 residues. V shed 7 bases and J 7 bases; nucleotides not matched to a gene: 10. Germline V gives CDR1 SNHLY, CDR2 FYNNEI. The DNA for the CDR3 is TGTGCCAGCAATAGACAGGGGGCCGGACTGGAGCAGTACTTC. It translates to CASNRQGAGLEQYF.

V usage is TRBV20-1 and J usage is TRBJ2-3, with 8 bases identical to TRBD2. This CDR3 has 15 amino acids. V gave up 3 bases and J gave up 0 bases; unmatched junction bases: 5. Per germline, CDR1 DFQATT and CDR2 SNEGSKA (reference sequence). The CDR3 coding sequence is TGCAGTGCTAGTCTGCCTAGCGGGAGCACAGATACGCAGTATTTT. As protein: CSASLPSGSTDTQYF.

The chain carries TRBV29-1 and TRBJ2-3; D not certain. This CDR3 comprises 13 residues. Looked up from germline, CDR1 is SQVTM and CDR2 is ANQGSEA. Trimming left V 0 bases short and J 0 bases short, with 4 bases between. In nucleotides, the CDR3 is TGCAGCGTTGAAGATGGAAGCACAGATACGCAGTATTTT. As protein: CSVEDGSTDTQYF.

This clonotype came up many times. The rearrangement uses TRBV2 and TRBJ2-6; no firm D call. Trimming removed 4 bases from V and 0 bases from J, with 7 bases in between. Looked up from germline, CDR1 is SNHLY and CDR2 is FYNNEI. The length of the CDR3 is 15 residues. The CDR3 DNA sequence: TGTGCCAGCAGTGCGGTCAACTCTGGGGCCAACGTCCTGACTTTC. It is translated as CASSAVNSGANVLTF.

The chain carries TRBV6-1 and TRBJ1-5; possible D gene TRBD1, 6 bases. Trimming cost V 6 bases and J 5 bases, with 11 bases left between them. This CDR3 comprises 13 residues. CDR1 is MNHNS, CDR2 SASEGT, per germline. The CDR3 loop reads CASSRGGHQPQHF. CDR3 in DNA: TGTGCCAGCAGCAGGGGTGGGCATCAGCCCCAGCATTTT.

This clonotype was found a few times. This rearrangement joins TRBV2 to TRBJ2-2; D may be TRBD1 (6 bases). Trimming stripped 5 bases from V and 6 bases from J, with 10 bases between. Germline V gene sequence: CDR1 SNHLY, CDR2 FYNNEI. The CDR3 extends over 13 amino acids. The CDR3 nucleotides are TGTGCCAGCAGTTCCAACAGGGCCGGGGAGCTGTTTTTT. It codes for CASSSNRAGELFF. Full variable domain (rest looked up from reference TRBV2 and TRBJ2-2): EPEVTQTPSHQVTQMGQEVILRCVPISNHLYFYWYRQILGQKVEFLVSFYNNEISEKSEIFDDQFSVERPDGSNFTLKIRSTKLEDSAMYFCASSSNRAGELFFGEGSRLTVL.

This clonotype was found many times. V and J are TRBV20-1 and TRBJ1-1; D not resolved. This CDR3 comprises 12 residues. Germline V gene lookup returns CDR1 DFQATT and CDR2 SNEGSKA (reference sequence). V was clipped by 1 base and J by 7 bases, with 10 bases between them. The CDR3 sequence: CSARAMGIEAFF. The CDR3 DNA sequence: TGCAGTGCTAGAGCCATGGGAATTGAAGCTTTCTTT.

The table lists this clonotype with many counts. The V gene is TRBV28, the J gene TRBJ1-2; D is perhaps TRBD1 (5 bases). The V end lost 5 bases, the J end lost 3 bases, and 10 bases lay between the germline ends. Germline CDR1 reads MDHEN; CDR2 reads SYDVKM. The length of the CDR3 is 13 residues. This CDR3 reads CASSRQSDYGYTF. For the CDR3, the DNA is TGTGCCAGCAGTAGACAGTCCGACTATGGCTACACCTTC.